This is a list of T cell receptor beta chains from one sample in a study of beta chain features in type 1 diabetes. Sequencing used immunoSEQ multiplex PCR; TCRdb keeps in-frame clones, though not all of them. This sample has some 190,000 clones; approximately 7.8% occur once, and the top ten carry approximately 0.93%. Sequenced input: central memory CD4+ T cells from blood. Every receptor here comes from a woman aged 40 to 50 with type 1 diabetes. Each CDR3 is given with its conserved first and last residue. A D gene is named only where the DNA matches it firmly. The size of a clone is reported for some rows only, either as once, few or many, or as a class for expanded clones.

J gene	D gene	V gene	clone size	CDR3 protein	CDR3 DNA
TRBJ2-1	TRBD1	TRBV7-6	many	CASSLGGGQGEGPFF	TGTGCCAGCAGCTTAGGGGGAGGACAGGGGGAAGGGCCGTTCTTC
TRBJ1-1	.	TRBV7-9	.	CASSFQGNGNTEAFF	TGTGCCAGCAGCTTCCAGGGGAACGGGAACACTGAAGCTTTCTTT
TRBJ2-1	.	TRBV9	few	CASSPSSANSYNEQFF	TGTGCCAGCAGCCCTTCTAGCGCCAACTCCTACAATGAGCAGTTCTTC
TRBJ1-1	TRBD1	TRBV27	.	CASFTDRETEAFF	TGTGCCAGCTTTACGGACAGGGAAACTGAAGCTTTCTTT
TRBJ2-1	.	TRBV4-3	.	CASSQEQVGEQFF	TGCGCCAGCAGCCAAGAGCAGGTTGGGGAGCAGTTCTTC
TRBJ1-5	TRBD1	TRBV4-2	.	CASSQSWGQTDQPQHF	TGTGCCAGCAGCCAGAGTTGGGGACAGACGGATCAGCCCCAGCATTTT
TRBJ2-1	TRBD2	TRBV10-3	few	CAIRARTSGDNNEQFF	TGTGCCATCAGAGCTCGGACTAGCGGGGATAACAATGAGCAGTTCTTC
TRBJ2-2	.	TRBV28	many	CASRTRPRELFF	TGTGCCAGCAGGACTCGGCCCAGGGAGCTGTTTTTT
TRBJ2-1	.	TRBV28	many	CASSTTGRNEQFF	TGTGCCAGCAGCACGACAGGGAGGAATGAGCAGTTCTTC
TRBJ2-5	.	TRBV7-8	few	CASSLAASETQYF	TGTGCCAGCAGCTTAGCGGCTAGCGAGACCCAGTACTTC
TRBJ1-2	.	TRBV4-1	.	CASSQGPGGDGYTF	TGCGCCAGCAGCCAAGGACCCGGAGGAGATGGCTACACCTTC
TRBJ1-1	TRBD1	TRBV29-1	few	CSGDRGNTEAFF	TGCAGCGGGGACAGGGGGAACACTGAAGCTTTCTTT
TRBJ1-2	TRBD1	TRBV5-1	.	CASSPGTGQTNYGYTF	TGCGCCAGCAGCCCCGGGACAGGGCAAACTAACTATGGCTACACCTTC
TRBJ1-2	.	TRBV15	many	CATKAGANRGGYTF	TGTGCCACCAAGGCGGGGGCAAATCGCGGGGGATACACCTTC
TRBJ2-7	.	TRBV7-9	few	CASSLGRGSTIPYEQYF	TGTGCCAGCAGCTTAGGGAGGGGCTCGACGATCCCCTACGAGCAGTACTTC
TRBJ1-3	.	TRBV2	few	CASSLAGTGNTIYF	TGTGCCAGCAGCCTCGCAGGGACTGGAAACACCATATATTTT
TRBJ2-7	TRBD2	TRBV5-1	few	CASNPLAGGAYEQYF	TGCGCCAGCAACCCACTAGCGGGTGGTGCCTACGAGCAGTACTTC
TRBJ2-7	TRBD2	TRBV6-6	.	CASRKAGGSSYEQYF	TGTGCCAGCAGAAAAGCGGGGGGGAGCTCCTACGAGCAGTACTTC
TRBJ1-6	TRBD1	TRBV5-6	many	CASSSGQQNSPLHF	TGTGCCAGCAGCTCGGGACAGCAGAATTCACCCCTCCACTTT
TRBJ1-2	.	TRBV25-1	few	CASSESKFRYGYTF	TGTGCCAGCAGTGAATCTAAGTTTCGCTATGGCTACACCTTC
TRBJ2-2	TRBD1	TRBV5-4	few	CASSLEDRGENTGELFF	TGTGCCAGCAGCTTGGAGGACAGGGGGGAGAACACCGGGGAGCTGTTTTTT
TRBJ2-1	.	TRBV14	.	CASSQASSYNEQFF	TGTGCCAGCAGCCAAGCGTCCTCCTACAATGAGCAGTTCTTC
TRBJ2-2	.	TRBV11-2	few	CASSRVGTGELFF	TGTGCCAGCAGCCGAGTCGGGACCGGGGAGCTGTTTTTT
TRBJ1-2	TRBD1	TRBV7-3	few	CASSSTGGGNYGYTF	TGTGCCAGCAGCTCGACAGGGGGCGGAAACTATGGCTACACCTTC
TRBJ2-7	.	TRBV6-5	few	CASSYSASTIAYEQYF	TGTGCCAGCAGTTACTCAGCGAGTACGATAGCCTACGAGCAGTACTTC
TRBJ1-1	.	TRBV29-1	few	CSSRQALANTEAFF	TGCAGCTCTCGGCAGGCGTTGGCGAACACTGAAGCTTTCTTT
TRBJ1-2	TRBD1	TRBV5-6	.	CASSLPGQGSYGYSF	TGTGCCAGCAGCCTACCGGGACAGGGATCCTATGGCTACTCCTTC
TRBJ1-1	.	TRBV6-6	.	CASTWQIEAFF	TGTGCCAGCACATGGCAGATAGAAGCTTTCTTT
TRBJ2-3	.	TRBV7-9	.	CASSSSGARGDTQYF	TGTGCCAGCAGCTCCTCGGGAGCCCGGGGGGATACGCAGTATTTT
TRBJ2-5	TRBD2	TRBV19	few	CASSSGRTETQYF	TGTGCCAGTAGTAGCGGGAGGACAGAGACCCAGTACTTC
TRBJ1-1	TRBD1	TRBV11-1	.	CASSSTGTGFNAEAFF	TGTGCCAGCAGCTCCACCGGGACAGGGTTTAATGCTGAAGCTTTCTTT
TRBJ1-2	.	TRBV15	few	CATSRAPSGYTF	TGTGCCACCAGCAGAGCCCCCTCGGGCTACACCTTC
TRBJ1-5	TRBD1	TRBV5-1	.	CASSPGQGQPQHF	TGCGCCAGCAGCCCGGGACAGGGACAGCCCCAGCATTTT
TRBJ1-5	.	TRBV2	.	CASSEMSVDQPQHF	TGTGCCAGCAGTGAAATGTCGGTGGATCAGCCCCAGCATTTT
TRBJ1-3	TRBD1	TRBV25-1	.	CASSATGTGGNTIYF	TGTGCCAGCAGTGCAACCGGGACAGGGGGAAACACCATATATTTT
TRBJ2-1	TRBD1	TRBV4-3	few	CASSQSSPGQGRWNEQFF	TGCGCCAGCAGCCAGAGTAGTCCGGGACAGGGGAGATGGAATGAGCAGTTCTTC
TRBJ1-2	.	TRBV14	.	CASSPWTVDGYTF	TGTGCCAGCAGCCCATGGACAGTCGATGGCTACACCTTC
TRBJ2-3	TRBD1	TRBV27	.	CASSPGGSTDTQYF	TGTGCCAGCAGTCCAGGGGGCAGCACAGATACGCAGTATTTT
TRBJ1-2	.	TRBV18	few	CASSPTDSNYGYTF	TGTGCCAGCTCACCTACTGACAGTAACTATGGCTACACCTTC
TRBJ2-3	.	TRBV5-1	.	CASSSQGKSTDTQYF	TGCGCCAGCAGCTCCCAGGGAAAGAGCACAGATACGCAGTATTTT
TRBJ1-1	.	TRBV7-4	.	CASSPFRSGLRTEAFF	TGTGCCAGCAGCCCTTTCCGGTCGGGACTCCGGACTGAAGCTTTCTTT
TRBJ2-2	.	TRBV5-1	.	CASSPFLGARTNTGELFF	TGCGCCAGCAGCCCTTTCTTGGGCGCCCGTACGAACACCGGGGAGCTGTTTTTT
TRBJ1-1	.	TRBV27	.	CASSLEVSRHEAFF	TGTGCCAGCAGTTTAGAAGTGTCCAGGCATGAAGCTTTCTTT
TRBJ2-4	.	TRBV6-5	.	CASLSPGAKNIQYF	TGTGCCAGCTTAAGCCCAGGAGCCAAAAACATTCAGTACTTC
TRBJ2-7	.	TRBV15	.	CATSREGGAHEQYF	TGTGCCACCAGCAGAGAAGGAGGGGCCCACGAGCAGTACTTC
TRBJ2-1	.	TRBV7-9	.	CASSPSLGVIGEQFF	TGTGCCAGCAGCCCCAGCCTAGGAGTCATAGGTGAGCAGTTCTTC
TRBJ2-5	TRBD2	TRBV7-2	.	CASVRRGAMAETQYF	TGTGCCAGCGTGAGGCGGGGGGCCATGGCAGAGACCCAGTACTTC
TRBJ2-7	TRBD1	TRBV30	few	CAWSAGTGGYEQYF	TGTGCCTGGAGTGCCGGGACAGGGGGCTACGAGCAGTACTTC
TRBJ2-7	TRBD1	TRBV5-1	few	CASSLYTGETYEQYF	TGCGCCAGCAGCTTGTACACAGGGGAAACCTACGAGCAGTACTTC
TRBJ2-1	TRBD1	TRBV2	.	CASGGQGSYNEQFF	TGTGCCAGCGGAGGACAGGGAAGCTACAATGAGCAGTTCTTC
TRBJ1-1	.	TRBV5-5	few	CASSLEAGRGAFF	TGTGCCAGCAGCTTGGAGGCAGGCCGGGGAGCTTTCTTT